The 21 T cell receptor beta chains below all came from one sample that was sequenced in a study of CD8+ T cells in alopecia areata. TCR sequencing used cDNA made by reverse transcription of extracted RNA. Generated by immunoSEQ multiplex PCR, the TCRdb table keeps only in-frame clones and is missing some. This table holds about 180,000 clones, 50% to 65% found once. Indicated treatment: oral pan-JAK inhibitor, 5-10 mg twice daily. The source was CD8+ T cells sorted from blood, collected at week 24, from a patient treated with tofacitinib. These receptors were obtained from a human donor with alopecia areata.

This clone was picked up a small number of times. CDR3 loop: CASSAGTSGGITYNEQFF. CDR3 bases: TGTGCCAGTAGTGCCGGGACTAGCGGGGGGATTACCTACAATGAGCAGTTCTTC. The J gene is TRBJ2-1, the V gene TRBV19, with 15 bases lining up with TRBD2. V dropped 5 bases and J dropped 2; count of bases not matched to a gene: 7. There are 18 residues in the CDR3. Germline CDR1 is LNHDA and CDR2 is SQIVND (reference sequence).

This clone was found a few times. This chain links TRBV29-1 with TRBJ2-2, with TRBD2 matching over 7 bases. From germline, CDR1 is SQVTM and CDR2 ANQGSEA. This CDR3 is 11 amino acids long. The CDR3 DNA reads TGCGGGGGAGGGGAGACCGGGGAGCTGTTTTTT. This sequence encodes CGGGETGELFF.

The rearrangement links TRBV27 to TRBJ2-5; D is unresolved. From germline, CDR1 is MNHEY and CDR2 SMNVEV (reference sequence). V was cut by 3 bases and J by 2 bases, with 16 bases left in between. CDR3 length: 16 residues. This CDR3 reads CASSLRPLGTQETQYF. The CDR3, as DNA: TGTGCCAGCAGTTTGAGGCCCTTAGGAACTCAAGAGACCCAGTACTTC.

CDR3 coding DNA: TGTGCCAGCAGCCGACCGGGGGGGGCACACAATGAGCAGTTCTTC. It yields the protein CASSRPGGAHNEQFF. The J gene is TRBJ2-1, the V gene TRBV7-9; 8 bases fit TRBD2. The germline V gene encodes CDR1 SEHNR and CDR2 FQNEAQ (reference sequence). The length of the CDR3 is 15 residues. The junction had 8 bases not matched to a gene; V was cut back by 5 bases and J by 5 bases.

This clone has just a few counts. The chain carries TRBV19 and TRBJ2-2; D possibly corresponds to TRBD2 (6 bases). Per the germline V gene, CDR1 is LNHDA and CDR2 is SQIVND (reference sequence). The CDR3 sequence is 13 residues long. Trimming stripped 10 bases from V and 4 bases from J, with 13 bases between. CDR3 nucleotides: TGTGCCATCGCGACTAGGGGCACCGGGGAGCTGTTTTTT. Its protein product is CAIATRGTGELFF.

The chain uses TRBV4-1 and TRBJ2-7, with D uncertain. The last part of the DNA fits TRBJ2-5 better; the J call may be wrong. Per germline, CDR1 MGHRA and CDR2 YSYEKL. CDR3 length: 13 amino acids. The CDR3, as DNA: TGCGCCAGCAGCCAAGAAGTGGCGGAGACCCAGTACTTC. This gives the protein CASSQEVAETQYF.

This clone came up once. This CDR3 reads CASRKLNRGQLHTDTQYF. For the CDR3, the DNA is TGTGCCAGCAGGAAACTGAACAGGGGACAATTACACACAGATACGCAGTATTTT. The V gene is TRBV9, the J gene TRBJ2-3; 7 bases match TRBD1. The ends lost 5 bases at V and 2 bases at J; junction bases unmatched: 17. The CDR3 has 18 residues. From germline, CDR1 is SGDLS and CDR2 YYNGEE.

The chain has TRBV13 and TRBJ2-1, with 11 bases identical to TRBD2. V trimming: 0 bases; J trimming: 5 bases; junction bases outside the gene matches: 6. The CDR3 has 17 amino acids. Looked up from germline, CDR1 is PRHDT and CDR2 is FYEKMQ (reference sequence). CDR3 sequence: CASSLGGLAVIDNEQFF. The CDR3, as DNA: TGTGCCAGCAGCTTAGGGGGACTAGCGGTCATCGACAATGAGCAGTTCTTC.

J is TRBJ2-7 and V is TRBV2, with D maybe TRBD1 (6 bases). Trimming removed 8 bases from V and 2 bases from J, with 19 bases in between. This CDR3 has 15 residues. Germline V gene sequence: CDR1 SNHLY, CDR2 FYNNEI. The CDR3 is CASQPGVVSTYEQYF. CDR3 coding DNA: TGTGCCAGCCAGCCAGGGGTCGTTTCAACCTACGAGCAGTACTTC.

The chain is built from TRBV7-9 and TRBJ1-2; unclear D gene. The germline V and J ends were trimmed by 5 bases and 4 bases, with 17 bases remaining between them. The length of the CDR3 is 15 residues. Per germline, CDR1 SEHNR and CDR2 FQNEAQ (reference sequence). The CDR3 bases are TGTGCCAGCAGCGGCGAAATTGAGGGCGGCTATGGCTACACCTTC. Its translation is CASSGEIEGGYGYTF.

The CDR3 DNA is TGCGCCAGCAGCCGCCACAGGGGTGGGGATGAAAAACTGTTTTTT. Translating it yields CASSRHRGGDEKLFF. J is TRBJ1-4 and V is TRBV4-3; TRBD1 agrees at 7 bases. The V gene's germline CDR1 is LGHNA and CDR2 YSLEER. J lost 6 bases, V lost 4 bases, and 8 bases had no gene match. The CDR3 consists of 15 residues.

In DNA, the CDR3 is TGTGCCAGCAGCCCCACTAGGACTAGGGGAAACACCGGGGAGCTGTTTTTT. This codes for CASSPTRTRGNTGELFF. The rearrangement joins TRBV13 to TRBJ2-2, with 7 bases identical to TRBD2. From germline, CDR1 is PRHDT and CDR2 FYEKMQ (reference sequence). The ends lost 5 bases at V and 2 bases at J; junction bases unmatched: 11. The CDR3 length is 17 residues.

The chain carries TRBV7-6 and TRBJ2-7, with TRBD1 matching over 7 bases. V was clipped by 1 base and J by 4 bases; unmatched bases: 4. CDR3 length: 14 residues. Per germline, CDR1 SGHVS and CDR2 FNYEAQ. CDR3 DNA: TGTGCCAGCAGCTTAGGGCCAGGGGGATACGAGCAGTACTTC. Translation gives CASSLGPGGYEQYF.

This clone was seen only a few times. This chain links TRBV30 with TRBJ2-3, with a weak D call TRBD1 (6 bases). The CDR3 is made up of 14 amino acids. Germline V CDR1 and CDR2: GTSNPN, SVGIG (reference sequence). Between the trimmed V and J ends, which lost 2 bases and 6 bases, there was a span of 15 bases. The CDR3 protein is CAWSKGTSTDTQYF. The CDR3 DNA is TGTGCCTGGAGTAAGGGGACATCTACGGATACGCAGTATTTT.

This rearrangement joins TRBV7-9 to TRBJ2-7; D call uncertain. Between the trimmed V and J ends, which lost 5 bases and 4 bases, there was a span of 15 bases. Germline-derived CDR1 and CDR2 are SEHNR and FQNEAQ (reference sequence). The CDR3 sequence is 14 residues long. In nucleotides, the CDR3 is TGTGCCAGCAGCCAAATCGGCGATGTTTACGAGCAGTACTTC. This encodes CASSQIGDVYEQYF.

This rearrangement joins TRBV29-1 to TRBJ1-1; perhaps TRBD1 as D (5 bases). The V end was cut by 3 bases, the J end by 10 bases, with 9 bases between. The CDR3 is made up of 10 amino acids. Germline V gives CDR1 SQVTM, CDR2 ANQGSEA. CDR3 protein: CSVEGVGAFF. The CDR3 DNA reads TGCAGCGTTGAGGGGGTCGGAGCTTTCTTT.

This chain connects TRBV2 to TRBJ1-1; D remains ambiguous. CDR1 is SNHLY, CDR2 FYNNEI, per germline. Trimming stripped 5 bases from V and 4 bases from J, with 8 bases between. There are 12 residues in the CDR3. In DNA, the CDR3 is TGTGCCAGCAGTAAGGAAGGCACTGAAGCTTTCTTT. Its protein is CASSKEGTEAFF.

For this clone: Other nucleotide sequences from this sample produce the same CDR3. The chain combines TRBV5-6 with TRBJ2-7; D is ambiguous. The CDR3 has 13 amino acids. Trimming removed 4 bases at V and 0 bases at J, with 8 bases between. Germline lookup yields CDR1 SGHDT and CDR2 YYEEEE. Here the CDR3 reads CASSPESSYEQYF. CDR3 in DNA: TGTGCCAGCAGCCCCGAAAGCTCCTACGAGCAGTACTTC.

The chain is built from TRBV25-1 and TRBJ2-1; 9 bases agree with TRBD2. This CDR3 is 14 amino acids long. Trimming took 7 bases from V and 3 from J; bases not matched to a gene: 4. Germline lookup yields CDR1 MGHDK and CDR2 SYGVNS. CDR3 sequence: CASKERGDYNEQFF. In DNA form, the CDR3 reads TGTGCCAGCAAGGAGCGGGGGGACTACAATGAGCAGTTCTTC.

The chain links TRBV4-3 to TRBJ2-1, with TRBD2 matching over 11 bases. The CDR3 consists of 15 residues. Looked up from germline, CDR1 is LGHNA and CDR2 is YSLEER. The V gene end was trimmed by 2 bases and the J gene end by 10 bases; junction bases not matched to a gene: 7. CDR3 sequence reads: CASSQIAGGPREQFF. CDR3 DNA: TGCGCCAGCAGCCAAATAGCGGGGGGGCCGCGAGAGCAGTTCTTC.

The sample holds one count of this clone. CDR3 residues: CASGTGRGELFF. The CDR3, as DNA: TGTGCCAGCGGGACGGGTCGCGGGGAGCTGTTTTTT. V and J are TRBV9 and TRBJ2-2, with D possibly being TRBD1 or TRBD2 (5 bases each). This CDR3 is built from 12 residues. V was trimmed by 7 bases and J by 7 bases, leaving 11 bases between them. CDR1 is SGDLS and CDR2 is YYNGEE in the germline V gene. The variable domain in full, completed from reference TRBV9 and TRBJ2-2, reads DSGVTQTPKHLITATGQRVTLRCSPRSGDLSVYWYQQSLDQGLQFLIQYYNGEERAKGNILERFSAQQFPDLHSELNLSSLELGDSALYFCASGTGRGELFFGEGSRLTVL.